This passage covers 20 T cell receptor beta chains from one sample sequenced in a study of Ad26.COV2.S vaccination and SARS-CoV-2 variants. Sequencing was performed with immunoSEQ multiplex PCR; in TCRdb, only in-frame clones are kept and a portion is missing. Of around 400,000 clones listed, around 90% are singletons. Stated treatment: around 19 received Ad26.COV2.S at low or high dose, single or two shots; about 5 received placebo; per-sample allocation not given. Samples analyzed were those drawn on day 63 after the first vaccine or placebo injection. This specimen was peripheral blood, taken in a trial of Ad26.COV2.S vaccine versus placebo. These receptor sequences come from a person aged 18-65 years who received the Ad26.COV2.S COVID-19 vaccine or a placebo.

The table lists this clone with a few counts. V and J are TRBV7-8 and TRBJ2-1, with D perhaps TRBD2 (6 bases). Germline V gene lookup returns CDR1 SGHVS and CDR2 FQNEAQ. The CDR3 is made up of 14 amino acids. V was pared by 6 bases and J by 4 bases, with 13 bases between. CDR3 DNA: TGTGCCAGCAGACCCGGGGGACTTTACAATGAGCAGTTCTTC. Translated, it gives CASRPGGLYNEQFF.

This chain links TRBV5-5 with TRBJ1-3, with 7 bases matching TRBD1. The junction had 12 bases not matched to a gene; V was cut back by 2 bases and J by 1 base. CDR1 SGHKS and CDR2 YYEKEE come from the germline V gene (reference sequence). The CDR3 is made up of 18 amino acids. CDR3 nucleotide sequence: TGTGCCAGCAGCTTCCCACCGGGACAGCAGCCTTCTGGAAACACCATATATTTT. Its protein is CASSFPPGQQPSGNTIYF.

This clone was counted only a few times. The chain recombines TRBV2 with TRBJ1-3; TRBD1 might be the D (5 bases). This CDR3 is 15 amino acids long. In germline, CDR1 is SNHLY, CDR2 FYNNEI. V was clipped by 6 bases and J by 5 bases, with 17 bases between them. The CDR3 DNA follows: TGTGCCAGCAGGGTGGGACGGTTGGGGCGAAACACCATATATTTT. Residues: CASRVGRLGRNTIYF. The full variable domain, with the rest looked up from reference TRBV2 and TRBJ1-3, is EPEVTQTPSHQVTQMGQEVILRCVPISNHLYFYWYRQILGQKVEFLVSFYNNEISEKSEIFDDQFSVERPDGSNFTLKIRSTKLEDSAMYFCASRVGRLGRNTIYFGEGSWLTVV.

The chain links TRBV30 to TRBJ2-3; either TRBD1 or TRBD2 may supply D (5 bases each). The CDR3 consists of 16 residues. Deletions cut 0 bases from V and 0 bases from J, with 13 bases between. Germline lookup yields CDR1 GTSNPN and CDR2 SVGIG (reference sequence). The CDR3 region is CAWSVRGGISTDTQYF. The CDR3, as DNA: TGTGCCTGGAGTGTACGGGGCGGTATTAGCACAGATACGCAGTATTTT.

This chain connects TRBV6-1 to TRBJ1-2, with 10 bases that match TRBD1. After removal of 5 bases from V and 13 bases from J, the junction contained 16 bases not matched to a gene. Looked up from germline, CDR1 is MNHNS and CDR2 is SASEGT. The CDR3 is made up of 15 amino acids. The CDR3 loop reads CASSRNPSTGGFVTF. The CDR3 coding sequence is TGTGCCAGCAGTCGTAACCCTTCGACAGGGGGCTTTGTCACCTTC.

The rearrangement uses TRBV6-4 and TRBJ2-2, with 7 bases that match TRBD2. Per the germline V gene, CDR1 is MRHNA and CDR2 is SNTAGT. The CDR3 has 14 amino acids. The V and J ends lost 6 bases and 5 bases, in that order; junction bases with no gene match: 6. The CDR3 loop reads CASRPGLSTGELFF. Here the CDR3 DNA reads TGTGCCAGCAGACCGGGACTAAGTACCGGGGAGCTGTTTTTT.

This clone was seen once. The rearrangement links TRBV10-2 to TRBJ2-3; possibly TRBD1 or TRBD2 for D (5 bases each). This CDR3 spans 14 amino acids. Germline V gene data show CDR1 as WSHSY and CDR2 as SAAADI. Deletions cut 2 bases from V and 4 bases from J, with 10 bases between. CDR3 amino acids: CASSEGGRADTQYF. The CDR3 DNA reads as TGCGCCAGCAGTGAGGGGGGTCGCGCAGATACGCAGTATTTT.

The chain employs TRBV9 and TRBJ2-7, with D possibly being TRBD1 (6 bases). Germline values: CDR1 SGDLS, CDR2 YYNGEE. V was trimmed by 5 bases and J by 5 bases, leaving 17 bases between them. The CDR3 consists of 14 residues. As DNA, the CDR3 is TGTGCCAGCAGTTCTAGGCCCAGGGGAAACGAGCAGTACTTC. Its protein product is CASSSRPRGNEQYF.

The V call is TRBV5-1, the J call TRBJ1-2; D unclear. The CDR3 is 15 residues long. The germline V gene has CDR1 SGHRS and CDR2 YFSETQ. V lost 4 bases to trimming and J lost 0 bases, with 13 bases between them. DNA for the CDR3: TGCGCCAGCAGCGAACCAGAGAAAGCTAACTATGGCTACACCTTC. This codes for CASSEPEKANYGYTF.

The chain recombines TRBV5-1 with TRBJ2-3; unclear D gene. The CDR3 has 13 residues. Germline V gene sequence: CDR1 SGHRS, CDR2 YFSETQ. V gave up 6 bases and J gave up 1 base, with 9 bases separating them. CDR3 coding DNA: TGCGCCAGCACCGACCAGGGCACAGATACGCAGTATTTT. Translating it yields CASTDQGTDTQYF.

The chain recombines TRBV9 with TRBJ2-1, with D maybe TRBD2 (5 bases). Germline V gene lookup returns CDR1 SGDLS and CDR2 YYNGEE. There are 16 residues in the CDR3. The V end lost 0 bases, the J end lost 0 bases, and 10 bases lay between the germline ends. This CDR3 is CASSVEGSFSYNEQFF. CDR3 coding DNA: TGTGCCAGCAGCGTAGAAGGGAGCTTCTCCTACAATGAGCAGTTCTTC.

J is TRBJ1-2 and V is TRBV6-1, with 8 bases aligning to TRBD1. The junction had 5 bases not matched to a gene; V was cut back by 1 base and J by 4 bases. Germline CDR1 reads MNHNS; CDR2 reads SASEGT. The CDR3 length is 15 residues. As DNA, the CDR3 is TGTGCCAGCAGTGAAGGGCAGGGGGCTTTCTATGGCTACACCTTC. Translated: CASSEGQGAFYGYTF.

The rearrangement uses TRBV20-1 and TRBJ2-7; unclear D gene. The CDR3 has 12 amino acids. Germline values: CDR1 DFQATT, CDR2 SNEGSKA (reference sequence). Deletions cut 3 bases from V and 2 bases from J, with 8 bases between. CDR3 nucleotides: TGCAGTGCTAGTACCGGTCCCTACGAGCAGTACTTC. The encoded protein is CSASTGPYEQYF.

The DNA of the CDR3 is TGTGCCAGCAGTTTTTCTCGAGCGGGTGAAGCTTTCTTT. Translating it yields CASSFSRAGEAFF. The rearrangement joins TRBV6-5 to TRBJ1-1, with unresolved D. V was cut by 4 bases and J by 7 bases, with 13 bases left in between. The CDR3 loop spans 13 amino acids. Germline V gene sequence: CDR1 MNHEY, CDR2 SVGAGI.

In the case of this clone: It may be a read error: a sequence one base away is much more abundant. V usage is TRBV27 and J usage is TRBJ1-5; no clear D gene. This CDR3 has 13 residues. V was clipped by 1 base and J by 3 bases, with 4 bases between them. CDR1 and CDR2 from the germline V gene are MNHEY and SMNVEV (reference sequence). In nucleotides, the CDR3 is TGTGCCAGCAGTTTATGGGTCAATCAGCCCCAGCATTTT. This encodes CASSLWVNQPQHF.

The CDR3 region has the DNA TGTGCCAGCAGTCAACATTCCTACGAGCAGTACTTC. Amino acid sequence: CASSQHSYEQYF. The genes are TRBV6-2 or TRBV6-3 and TRBJ2-7; no clear D gene. The ends were cut back, 5 bases at V and 1 base at J, with 6 bases in the middle. Germline CDR1 MNHEY, CDR2 SVGEGT. The CDR3 is 12 residues long.

V and J are TRBV19 and TRBJ1-1, with D possibly TRBD1 on 5 matching bases. V was trimmed by 2 bases and J by 4 bases, leaving 8 bases between them. Per the germline V gene, CDR1 is LNHDA and CDR2 is SQIVND (reference sequence). This CDR3 is 13 amino acids long. The CDR3 region is CASSIYGGTEAFF. CDR3 DNA: TGTGCCAGTAGTATATACGGGGGCACTGAAGCTTTCTTT.

The genes are TRBV28 and TRBJ2-1; a weak D match, TRBD2 (6 bases). Trimming took off 9 bases at V and 4 bases at J, with 19 bases between the two ends. Looked up from germline, CDR1 is MDHEN and CDR2 is SYDVKM. The CDR3 sequence is 15 residues long. CDR3 loop: CASQQRGGEYNEQFF. The CDR3 DNA sequence: TGTGCCAGTCAGCAAAGGGGCGGGGAATACAATGAGCAGTTCTTC.

The J gene is TRBJ2-1, the V gene TRBV5-1; TRBD1 aligns across 8 bases. The V segment lost 0 bases and the J segment 4 bases; nucleotides outside the gene matches: 3. This CDR3 is built from 15 residues. Germline CDR1 SGHRS, CDR2 YFSETQ. The CDR3 nucleotides are TGCGCCAGCAGCTTGGGACAGGGGCTTTACAATGAGCAGTTCTTC. Its translation: CASSLGQGLYNEQFF.

V gene TRBV29-1 combines with J gene TRBJ2-7; 7 nucleotides match TRBD2. Germline V CDR1 and CDR2: SQVTM, ANQGSEA. With V trimmed by 3 bases and J by 5 bases, 7 bases remained unmatched. This CDR3 contains 13 residues. Here the CDR3 DNA reads TGCAGCGTTGAGGGAGGGCAGACCGACGAGCAGTACTTC. This encodes CSVEGGQTDEQYF.